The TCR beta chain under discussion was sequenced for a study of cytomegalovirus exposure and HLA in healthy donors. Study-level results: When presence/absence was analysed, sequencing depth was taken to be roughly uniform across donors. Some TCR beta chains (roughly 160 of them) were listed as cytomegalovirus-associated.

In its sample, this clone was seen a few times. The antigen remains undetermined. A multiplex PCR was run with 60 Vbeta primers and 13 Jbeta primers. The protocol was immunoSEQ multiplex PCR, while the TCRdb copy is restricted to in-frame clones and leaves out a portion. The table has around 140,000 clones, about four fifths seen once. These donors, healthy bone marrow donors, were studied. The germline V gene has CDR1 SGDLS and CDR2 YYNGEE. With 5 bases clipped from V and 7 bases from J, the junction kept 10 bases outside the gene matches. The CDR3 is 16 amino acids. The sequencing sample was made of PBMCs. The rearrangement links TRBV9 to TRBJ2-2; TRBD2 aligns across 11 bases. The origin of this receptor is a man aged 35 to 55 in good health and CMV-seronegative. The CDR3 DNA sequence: TGTGCCAGCAGACCGGCTAGCGGGGGGATTTACGGGGAGCTGTTTTTT. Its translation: CASRPASGGIYGELFF.